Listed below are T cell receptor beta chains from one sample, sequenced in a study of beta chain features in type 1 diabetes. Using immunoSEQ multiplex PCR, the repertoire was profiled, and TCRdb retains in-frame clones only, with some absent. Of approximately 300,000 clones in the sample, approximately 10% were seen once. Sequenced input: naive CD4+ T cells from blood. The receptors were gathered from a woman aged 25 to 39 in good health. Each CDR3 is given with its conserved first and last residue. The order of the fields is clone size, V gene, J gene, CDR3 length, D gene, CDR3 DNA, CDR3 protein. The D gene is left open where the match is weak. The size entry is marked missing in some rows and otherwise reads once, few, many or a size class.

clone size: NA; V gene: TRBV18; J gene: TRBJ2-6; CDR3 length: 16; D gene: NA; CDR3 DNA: TGTGCCAGCTCACCACTTTCTATCTCTGGGGCCAACGTCCTGACTTTC; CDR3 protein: CASSPLSISGANVLTF
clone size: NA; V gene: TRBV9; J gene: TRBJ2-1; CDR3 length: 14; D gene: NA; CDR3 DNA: TGTGCCAGCAGCGAAGAGGGCTCCTACAATGAGCAGTTCTTC; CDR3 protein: CASSEEGSYNEQFF
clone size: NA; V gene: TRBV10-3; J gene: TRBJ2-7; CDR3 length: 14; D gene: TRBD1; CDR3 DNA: TGTGCCATCAGTGAGGAGGGGGACAGTTCCGAGCAGTACTTC; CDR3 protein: CAISEEGDSSEQYF
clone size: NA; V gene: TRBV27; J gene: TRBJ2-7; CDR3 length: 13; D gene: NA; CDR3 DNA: TGTGCCAGCAGAATACGACTAGGCTACGAGCAGTACTTC; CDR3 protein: CASRIRLGYEQYF
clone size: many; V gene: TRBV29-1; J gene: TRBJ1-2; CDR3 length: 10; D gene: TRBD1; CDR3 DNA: TGCAGCGTGGACAGGGTTGGCTACACCTTC; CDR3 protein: CSVDRVGYTF
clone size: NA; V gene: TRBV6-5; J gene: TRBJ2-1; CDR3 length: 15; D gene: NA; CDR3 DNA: TGTGCCAGCAGTTACGTCGGGTTAGATCGTGCTGAGCAGTTCTTC; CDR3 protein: CASSYVGLDRAEQFF
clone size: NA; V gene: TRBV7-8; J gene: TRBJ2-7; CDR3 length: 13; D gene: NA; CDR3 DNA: TGTGCCAGCACAAACAGGGTCAACTACGAGCAGTACTTC; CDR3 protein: CASTNRVNYEQYF
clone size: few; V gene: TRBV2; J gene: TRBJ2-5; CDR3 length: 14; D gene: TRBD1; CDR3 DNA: TGTGCCAACAACCGGGACAGTGGGGCGGGGACCCAGTACTTC; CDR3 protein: CANNRDSGAGTQYF
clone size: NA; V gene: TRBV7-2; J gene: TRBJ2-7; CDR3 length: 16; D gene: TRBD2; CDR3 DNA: TGTGCCAGCAGAAAGACATCTAGCGGGAACTCCTACGAGCAGTACTTC; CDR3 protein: CASRKTSSGNSYEQYF
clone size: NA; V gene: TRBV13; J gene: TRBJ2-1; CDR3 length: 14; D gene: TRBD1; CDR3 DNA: TGTGCCAGCAGCGCAACGAGGACAGGCGGTGAGCAGTTCTTC; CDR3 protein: CASSATRTGGEQFF